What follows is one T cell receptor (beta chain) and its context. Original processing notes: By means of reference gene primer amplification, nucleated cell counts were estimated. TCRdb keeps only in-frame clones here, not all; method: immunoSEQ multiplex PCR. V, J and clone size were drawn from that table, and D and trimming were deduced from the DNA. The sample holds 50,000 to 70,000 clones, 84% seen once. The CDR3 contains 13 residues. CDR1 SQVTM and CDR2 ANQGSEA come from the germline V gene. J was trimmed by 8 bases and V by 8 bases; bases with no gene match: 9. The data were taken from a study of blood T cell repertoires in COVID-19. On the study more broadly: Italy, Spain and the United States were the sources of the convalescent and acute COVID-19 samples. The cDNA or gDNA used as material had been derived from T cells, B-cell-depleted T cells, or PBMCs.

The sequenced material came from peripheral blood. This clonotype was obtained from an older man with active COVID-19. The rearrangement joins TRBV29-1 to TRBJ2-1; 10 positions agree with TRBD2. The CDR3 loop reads CSPPLAGVDEQFF. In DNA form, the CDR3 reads TGCAGCCCCCCTCTAGCGGGAGTGGATGAGCAGTTCTTC.